This passage covers 21 T cell receptor beta chains from one sample sequenced in a study of beta chain features in type 1 diabetes (dated by TCRdb to the late 2010s). The library was produced with the immunoSEQ multiplex PCR assay. The entire isolated RNA was reverse transcribed using the High Capacity cDNA Reverse Transcription Kit, and thus expressed TCRB transcripts were sequenced. The source is immuneACCESS, and TCRdb retained only in-frame sequences with V and J called. Part of the clones is not carried over; for the studies checked, unresolved V genes explain less than half of this, and the remainder is unexplained. For this sample the table gives around 320,000 clones, of which about 15% were detected only once. Roughly 6.7% of the sample is in the top ten clones. The specimen was central memory CD4+ T cells from blood. The receptor set was obtained from a man aged 25 to 45 in good health.

The chain joins TRBV6-5 to TRBJ1-5; unclear D gene. CDR1 is MNHEY and CDR2 is SVGAGI in the germline V gene. The CDR3 covers 13 residues. With 5 bases removed from V and 5 bases from J, the gap between germline ends came to 10 bases. As DNA, the CDR3 is TGTGCCAGCAGTGAAATATCTCATCAGCCCCAGCATTTT. Its translation is CASSEISHQPQHF.

This clone has only a few counts. J is TRBJ2-7 and V is TRBV10-1; D is ambiguous. From germline, CDR1 is WNHNN and CDR2 SYGVQD (reference sequence). The CDR3 totals 12 residues. The V and J ends lost 5 bases and 7 bases respectively, with 12 bases between them. The CDR3 loop is CASSTHRDEQYF. The CDR3 DNA sequence: TGCGCCAGCAGTACCCACAGAGATGAGCAGTACTTC.

J is TRBJ2-3 and V is TRBV6-5, with D perhaps matching TRBD1 (5 bases). The V and J ends lost 8 bases and 4 bases respectively, with 10 bases between them. Per germline, CDR1 MNHEY and CDR2 SVGAGI. The CDR3 loop spans 12 amino acids. Here the CDR3 DNA reads TGTGCCAGCCAGGGAAGTGCAGATACGCAGTATTTT. Residues: CASQGSADTQYF.

This clone has more than one count but fewer than ten. This sequence joins TRBV10-2 and TRBJ1-2; TRBD1 matches 8 bases. The J segment lost 7 bases and the V segment lost 3 bases, leaving 4 bases of the junction unmatched. The CDR3 is 13 amino acids. The germline gives CDR1 WSHSY, CDR2 SAAADI. The CDR3 is CASSEQGGSGYTF. In nucleotides, the CDR3 is TGCGCCAGCAGTGAACAGGGGGGTAGTGGCTACACCTTC.

A few counts support this clone. Distinct nucleotide sequences in the sample also encode this CDR3. The gene calls are TRBV7-2 and TRBJ1-2; the D gene is possibly TRBD1 (5 bases). The V end lost 5 bases, the J end lost 1 base, and 8 bases lay between the germline ends. The CDR3 runs 13 residues. Germline CDR1 is SGHTA and CDR2 is FQGNSA. The DNA for the CDR3 is TGTGCCAGCAGCCGAGACAGTAACTATGGCTACACCTTC. Its protein product is CASSRDSNYGYTF.

The CDR3, as DNA: TGTGCCAGCATCTCCACCCCCTTTAGCGGGAGCTTAGACAATGAGCAGTTCTTC. Protein sequence: CASISTPFSGSLDNEQFF. V is TRBV7-3 and J is TRBJ2-1; 9 bases are a match to TRBD2. Germline CDR1 reads SGHTA; CDR2 reads FQGTGA. This CDR3 comprises 18 residues. V trimming: 7 bases; J trimming: 5 bases; junction bases outside the gene matches: 18.

This clone was seen a few times. The chain is built from TRBV6-5 and TRBJ2-5; 7 nucleotides match TRBD2. Per the germline V gene, CDR1 is MNHEY and CDR2 is SVGAGI. The CDR3 length is 13 residues. The J segment lost 4 bases and the V segment lost 7 bases, leaving 6 bases of the junction unmatched. The CDR3 nucleotides are TGTGCCAGCATCAGGAGGGAGGGAGAGACCCAGTACTTC. Translating it yields CASIRREGETQYF.

The chain uses TRBV11-3 and TRBJ2-1, with 9 bases lining up with TRBD2. This CDR3 is 15 amino acids long. Germline CDR1 SGHNT, CDR2 YENEEA. V gave up 6 bases and J gave up 4 bases; unmatched junction bases: 7. The CDR3 reads CASSPGLATYNEQFF. DNA for the CDR3: TGTGCCAGCAGTCCGGGACTAGCCACGTACAATGAGCAGTTCTTC.

This clone was seen more than once but under ten times. The chain joins TRBV5-6 to TRBJ2-3; 11 bases match TRBD2. The trim removed 2 bases at V and 3 bases at J, leaving 14 bases unmatched. Germline V lookup: CDR1 SGHDT, CDR2 YYEEEE. This CDR3 is built from 19 residues. CDR3 in amino acids: CASSLDSRRLAGTTDTQYF. In DNA, the CDR3 is TGTGCCAGCAGCTTAGACAGCCGAAGACTAGCGGGAACAACAGATACGCAGTATTTT.

This clone has just a few counts. The V and J genes are TRBV10-3 and TRBJ2-1; 8 positions match TRBD1. The CDR3 runs to 15 residues. Per germline, CDR1 ENHRY and CDR2 SYGVKD. The trim removed 3 bases at V and 11 bases at J, leaving 12 bases unmatched. CDR3 DNA sequence: TGTGCCATCAGTGAAAGACCGGGACAGGCCGAAAAGCAGTTCTTC. It specifies CAISERPGQAEKQFF.

The CDR3 DNA sequence: TGTGCCAGCAGACAAGGGACAGGGAACACTGAAGCTTTCTTT. The encoded protein is CASRQGTGNTEAFF. This chain connects TRBV5-4 to TRBJ1-1; TRBD1 agrees at 8 bases. J gave up 1 base and V 5 bases, and 4 bases lay outside the gene matches. The CDR3 has 14 residues. Germline CDR1 SGHNT, CDR2 YYREEE (reference sequence).

The V gene is TRBV5-4, the J gene TRBJ2-1, with D tentatively TRBD2 (6 bases). V shed 4 bases and J shed 6 bases, with 11 bases lying between them. This CDR3 is 13 amino acids long. The germline V gene has CDR1 SGHNT and CDR2 YYREEE (reference sequence). The CDR3 region has the DNA TGTGCCAGCAGCGCGGGGAACTTCAATGAGCAGTTCTTC. Amino acid sequence: CASSAGNFNEQFF.

This sequence joins TRBV5-6 and TRBJ1-1, with D perhaps matching TRBD1 (5 bases). Trimming took 2 bases from V and 1 from J, leaving 12 bases between them. The length of the CDR3 is 15 residues. Germline-derived CDR1 and CDR2 are SGHDT and YYEEEE. The CDR3 spells CASSFWGRANTEAFF. The CDR3 region has the DNA TGTGCCAGCAGCTTTTGGGGCAGGGCGAACACTGAAGCTTTCTTT. Looking up the rest from reference TRBV5-6 and TRBJ1-1 gives the full variable domain: DAGVTQSPTHLIKTRGQQVTLRCSPKSGHDTVSWYQQALGQGPQFIFQYYEEEERQRGNFPDRFSGHQFPNYSSELNVNALLLGDSALYLCASSFWGRANTEAFFGQGTRLTVV.

This rearrangement joins TRBV7-3 to TRBJ2-5, with D tentatively TRBD1 or TRBD2 (6 bases each). Looked up from germline, CDR1 is SGHTA and CDR2 is FQGTGA. This CDR3 has 14 residues. Trimming pared 2 bases from V and 4 bases from J, leaving 11 bases between. CDR3 residues: CASSLGGTTETQYF. CDR3 DNA sequence: TGTGCCAGCAGCTTAGGCGGGACAACAGAGACCCAGTACTTC. Filled out from reference TRBV7-3 and TRBJ2-5, the complete variable domain reads GAGVSQTPSNKVTEKGKYVELRCDPISGHTALYWYRQSLGQGPEFLIYFQGTGAADDSGLPNDRFFAVRPEGSVSTLKIQRTERGDSAVYLCASSLGGTTETQYFGPGTRLLVL.

In its sample, this clone was seen once. J is TRBJ2-7 and V is TRBV9; D unresolved. CDR1 is SGDLS, CDR2 YYNGEE, per germline. The CDR3 consists of 13 residues. Trimming stripped 4 bases from V and 4 bases from J, with 12 bases between. Here the CDR3 reads CASSLRANYEQYF. CDR3 coding DNA: TGTGCCAGCAGCCTCCGGGCAAATTACGAGCAGTACTTC.

This rearrangement joins TRBV25-1 to TRBJ1-2, with 7 positions matching TRBD1. Germline CDR1 reads MGHDK; CDR2 reads SYGVNS. This CDR3 has 15 amino acids. Unmatched junction bases numbered 6, after V lost 1 base and J lost 4 bases. The CDR3 is CASSELRGTVYGYTF. The CDR3 DNA sequence: TGTGCCAGCAGTGAATTAAGGGGGACAGTCTATGGCTACACCTTC.

The sample holds a few counts of this clone. V usage is TRBV5-1 and J usage is TRBJ2-1; TRBD2 agrees at 9 bases. Trimming removed 9 bases from V and 3 bases from J; junction bases left unmatched: 7. There are 14 residues in the CDR3. The germline CDR1 and CDR2 sequences are SGHRS and YFSETQ. The CDR3 protein is CATGAGGLYNEQFF. CDR3 DNA: TGCGCCACAGGAGCGGGAGGACTCTACAATGAGCAGTTCTTC.

This clone was picked up a small number of times. The genes are TRBV18 and TRBJ1-4, with 7 bases lining up with TRBD1. This CDR3 comprises 13 residues. Germline CDR1 KGHSH, CDR2 LQKENI. Germline trimming cut 5 bases from V and 7 bases from J; bases unmatched to any gene: 4. CDR3 sequence reads: CASSTQGTEKLFF. The CDR3 bases are TGTGCCAGCTCAACACAGGGGACTGAAAAACTGTTTTTT.

This clone was detected only a few times. This chain uses TRBV19 with TRBJ2-3; either TRBD1 or TRBD2 may fit D (5 bases each). The V end lost 4 bases, the J end lost 6 bases, and 8 bases lay between the germline ends. The CDR3 covers 12 residues. Per germline, CDR1 LNHDA and CDR2 SQIVND (reference sequence). DNA for the CDR3: TGTGCCAGTAGTAGACAGCGGGATACGCAGTATTTT. Translating gives CASSRQRDTQYF.

V is TRBV23-1 and J is TRBJ1-3, with D possibly matching TRBD1 (5 bases). TRBV23-1 qualifies as an ORF whose function is uncertain. V was shortened by 8 bases and J by 7 bases, with 18 bases between the two germline ends. This CDR3 region has 14 residues. The CDR3 DNA is TGCGCCAGCCCGGGGGAGGGCCGTATGAACACCATATATTTT. This encodes CASPGEGRMNTIYF.

This clone showed up just a few times. The genes are TRBV4-2 and TRBJ2-5; TRBD2 is a possible D gene (6 bases). Trimming removed 2 bases from V and 1 base from J, with 17 bases in between. Germline V lookup: CDR1 LGHNA, CDR2 YNFKEQ. This CDR3 spans 17 amino acids. The CDR3 coding sequence is TGTGCCAGCAGCCAAAGAGGGATGGATAGCGGCCAAGAGACCCAGTACTTC. As protein: CASSQRGMDSGQETQYF.